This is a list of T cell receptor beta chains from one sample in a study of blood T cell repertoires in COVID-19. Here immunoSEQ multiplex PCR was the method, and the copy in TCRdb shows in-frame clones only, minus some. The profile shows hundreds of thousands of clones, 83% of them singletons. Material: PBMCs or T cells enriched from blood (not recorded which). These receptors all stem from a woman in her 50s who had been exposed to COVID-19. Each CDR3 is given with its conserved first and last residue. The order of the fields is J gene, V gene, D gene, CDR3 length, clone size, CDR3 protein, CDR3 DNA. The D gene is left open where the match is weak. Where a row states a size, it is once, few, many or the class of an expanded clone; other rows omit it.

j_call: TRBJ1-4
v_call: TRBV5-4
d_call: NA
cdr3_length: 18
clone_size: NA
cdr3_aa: CASSFGGRGLRTNEKLFF
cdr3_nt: TGTGCCAGCAGCTTTGGTGGAAGAGGGTTGAGGACTAATGAAAAACTGTTTTTT

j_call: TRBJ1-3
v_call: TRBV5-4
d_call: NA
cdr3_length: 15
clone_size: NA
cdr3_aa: CASSFGQGPGNTIYF
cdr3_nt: TGTGCCAGCAGCTTCGGTCAGGGGCCCGGAAACACCATATATTTT

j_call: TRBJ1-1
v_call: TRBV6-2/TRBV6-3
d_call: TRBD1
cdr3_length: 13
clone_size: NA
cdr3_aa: CASSLGRGTEAFF
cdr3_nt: TGTGCCAGCAGTTTAGGCAGGGGGACTGAAGCTTTCTTT

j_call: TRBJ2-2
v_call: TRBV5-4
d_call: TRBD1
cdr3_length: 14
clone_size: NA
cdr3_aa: CASSTGQGNGELFF
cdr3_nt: TGTGCCAGCAGCACGGGACAGGGGAACGGGGAGCTGTTTTTT

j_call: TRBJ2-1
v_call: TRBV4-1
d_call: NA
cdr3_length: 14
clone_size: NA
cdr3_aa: CASSRQKGLNEQFF
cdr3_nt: TGCGCCAGCAGCCGACAGAAGGGTCTCAATGAGCAGTTCTTC

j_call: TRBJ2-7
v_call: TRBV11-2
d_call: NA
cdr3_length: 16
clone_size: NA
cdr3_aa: CASSLDTGTSSYEQYF
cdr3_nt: TGTGCCAGCAGCTTAGATACAGGTACGAGCTCCTACGAGCAGTACTTC

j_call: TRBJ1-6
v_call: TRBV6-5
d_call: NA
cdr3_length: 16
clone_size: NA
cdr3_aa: CASSYLSRGSNSPLHF
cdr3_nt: TGTGCCAGCAGTTACTTGTCGAGGGGGTCTAATTCACCCCTCCACTTT

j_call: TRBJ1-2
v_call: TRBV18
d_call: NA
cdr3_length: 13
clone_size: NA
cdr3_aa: CASSRQDLYGYTF
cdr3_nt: TGTGCCAGCTCACGACAGGATCTTTATGGCTACACCTTC

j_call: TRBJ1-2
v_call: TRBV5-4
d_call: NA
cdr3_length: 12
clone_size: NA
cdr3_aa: CASSIANYGYTF
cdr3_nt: TGTGCCAGCAGCATAGCTAACTATGGCTACACCTTC

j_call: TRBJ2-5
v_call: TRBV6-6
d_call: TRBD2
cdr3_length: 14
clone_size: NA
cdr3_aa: CASTAGGRAETQYF
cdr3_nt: TGTGCCAGCACCGCGGGTGGGAGGGCGGAGACCCAGTACTTC

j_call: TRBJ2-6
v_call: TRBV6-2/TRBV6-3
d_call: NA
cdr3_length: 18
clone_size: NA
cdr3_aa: CASSWDRDLRFGANVLTF
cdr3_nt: TGTGCCAGCAGTTGGGACCGGGACTTACGTTTCGGGGCCAACGTCCTGACTTTC

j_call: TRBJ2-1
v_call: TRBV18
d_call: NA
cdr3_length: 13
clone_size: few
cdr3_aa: CASSESQGTEQFF
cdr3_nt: TGTGCCAGCTCAGAATCGCAGGGGACTGAGCAGTTCTTC

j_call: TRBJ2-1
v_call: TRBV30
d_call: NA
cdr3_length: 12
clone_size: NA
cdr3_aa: CAWRLAYNEQFF
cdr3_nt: TGTGCCTGGAGACTAGCCTACAATGAGCAGTTCTTC

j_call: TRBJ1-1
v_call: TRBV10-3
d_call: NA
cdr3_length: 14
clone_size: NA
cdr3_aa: CAISGREMNTEAFF
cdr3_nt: TGTGCCATCAGTGGACGGGAAATGAACACTGAAGCTTTCTTT

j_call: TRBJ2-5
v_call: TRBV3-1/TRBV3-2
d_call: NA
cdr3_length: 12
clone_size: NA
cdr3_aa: CASSQQGETQYF
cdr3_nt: TGTGCCAGCAGCCAACAGGGAGAGACCCAGTACTTC

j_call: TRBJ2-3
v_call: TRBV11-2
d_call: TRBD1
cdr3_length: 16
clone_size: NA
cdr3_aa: CASSRGTGGGQDTQYF
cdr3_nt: TGTGCCAGCAGCCGTGGGACAGGGGGTGGACAAGATACGCAGTATTTT

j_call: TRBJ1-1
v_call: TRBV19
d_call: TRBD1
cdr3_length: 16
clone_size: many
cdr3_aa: CASSKPQGQGDTEAFF
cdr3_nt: TGTGCCAGTAGTAAGCCTCAGGGGCAGGGGGACACTGAAGCTTTCTTT

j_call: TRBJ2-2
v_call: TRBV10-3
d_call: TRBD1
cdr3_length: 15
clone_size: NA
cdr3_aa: CAISDGQGRTGELFF
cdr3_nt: TGTGCCATCAGCGATGGACAGGGGAGGACCGGGGAGCTGTTTTTT

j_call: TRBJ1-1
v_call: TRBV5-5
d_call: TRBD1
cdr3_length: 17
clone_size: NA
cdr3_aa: CASSPLGRGSSQKEAFF
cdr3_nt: TGTGCCAGCAGCCCCCTGGGCAGGGGGTCCTCACAGAAGGAAGCTTTCTTT

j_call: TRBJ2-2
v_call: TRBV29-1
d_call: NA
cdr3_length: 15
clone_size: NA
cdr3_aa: CSGHDYLRQGGELFF
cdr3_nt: TGCAGCGGGCACGATTATCTAAGGCAGGGGGGCGAACTGTTTTTT

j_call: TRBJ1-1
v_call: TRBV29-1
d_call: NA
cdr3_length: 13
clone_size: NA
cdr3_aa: CSVEGKMNTEAFF
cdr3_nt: TGCAGCGTTGAGGGCAAAATGAACACTGAAGCTTTCTTT

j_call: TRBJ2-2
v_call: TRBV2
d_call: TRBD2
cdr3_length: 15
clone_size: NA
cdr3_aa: CASSRTSPNTGELFF
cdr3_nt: TGTGCCAGCAGTCGGACTAGCCCGAACACCGGGGAGCTGTTTTTT

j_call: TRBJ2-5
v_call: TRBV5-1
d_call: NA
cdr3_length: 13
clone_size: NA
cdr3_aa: CASSGGIQETQYF
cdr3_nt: TGCGCCAGCAGCGGAGGAATACAAGAGACCCAGTACTTC

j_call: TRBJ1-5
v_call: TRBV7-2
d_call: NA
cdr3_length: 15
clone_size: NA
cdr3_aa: CASSLVPSSNQPQHF
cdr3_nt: TGTGCCAGCAGCTTAGTACCGAGTAGCAATCAGCCCCAGCATTTT

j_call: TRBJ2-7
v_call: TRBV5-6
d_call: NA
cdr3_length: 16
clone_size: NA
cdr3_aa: CASSPSDSRSSYEQYF
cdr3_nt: TGTGCCAGCAGCCCCAGTGATAGCCGGAGCTCCTACGAGCAGTACTTC

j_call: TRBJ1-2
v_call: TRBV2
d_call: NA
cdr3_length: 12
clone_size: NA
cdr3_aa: CASSFSSDGYTF
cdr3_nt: TGTGCCAGCAGTTTCTCAAGCGATGGCTACACCTTC

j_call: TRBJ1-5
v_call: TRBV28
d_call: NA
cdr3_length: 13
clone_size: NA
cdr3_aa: CASRGGSNQPQHF
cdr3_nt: TGTGCCAGCAGGGGGGGAAGCAATCAGCCCCAGCATTTT

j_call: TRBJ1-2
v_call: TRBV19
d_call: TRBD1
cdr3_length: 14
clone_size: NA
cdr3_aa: CASSIGTENYGYTF
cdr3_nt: TGTGCCAGTAGTATCGGGACAGAAAACTATGGCTACACCTTC

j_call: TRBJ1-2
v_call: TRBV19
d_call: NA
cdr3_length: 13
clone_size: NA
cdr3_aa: CASISTSRDGYTF
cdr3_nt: TGTGCCAGTATCTCGACGTCACGGGATGGCTACACCTTC